This TCR beta chain was identified in a study of cytomegalovirus exposure and HLA in healthy donors. Study details: An earlier analysis found some 120 million unique TCR beta sequences from approximately 190 million T cells.

As to this clone: Its antigen is still unknown.

This PCR relied on a set of 60 Vbeta primers and 13 Jbeta primers. Sequencing used immunoSEQ multiplex PCR; TCRdb keeps in-frame clones, though not all of them. The data contain 90,000 to 100,000 clones, about 75% of them singletons. Findings of the study overall: Later examination showed HLA-associated TCR beta chains had greater clonal expansion than equally common others.

The CDR3 has 14 residues. Germline CDR1 is SGHNT and CDR2 is YYREEE (reference sequence). The ends were cut back, 4 bases at V and 7 bases at J, with 17 bases in the middle. The chain recombines TRBV5-4 with TRBJ1-1, with a weak D call TRBD1 (6 bases). Sequencing input: PBMCs. The receptor comes from a man aged 40-50 years in good health and CMV-seropositive. The CDR3 is CASSPGGVGGEAFF. In DNA form, the CDR3 reads TGTGCCAGCAGCCCGGGGGGGGTAGGGGGTGAAGCTTTCTTT.